The 14 T cell receptor beta chains below all came from one sample that was sequenced in a study of post-analysis software for immune sequencing data. Points from the study as a whole: TRBV5-6, TRBV5-1 and TRBV20-1 belonged to a set of about five TRBV segments that were more frequent in patients than controls.

Each TCR beta cDNA library carried unique molecular identifiers. MiXCR, run by TCRdb on the PCR reads, gives a single entry per CDR3 protein. This table has around 700,000 distinct CDR3 sequences, roughly three fifths appearing once. Which antigens these TCRs recognize remains unknown. Material: blood. These receptors were taken from a girl aged 2 to 10 with multiple sclerosis.

The chain links TRBV20-1 to TRBJ2-3; tentatively, D is TRBD2 (5 bases). The germline CDR1 and CDR2 sequences are DFQATT and SNEGSKA (reference sequence). Trimming stripped 5 bases from V and 10 bases from J, with 22 bases between. The CDR3 runs 14 residues. The CDR3 is CSAVESSLEEPQYF. The DNA of the CDR3 is TGCAGTGCTGTCGAGTCTAGCCTTGAAGAACCGCAGTATTTT.

V usage is TRBV25-1 and J usage is TRBJ1-6, with TRBD1 matching over 10 bases. After removal of 1 base from V and 8 bases from J, the junction contained 2 bases not matched to a gene. The CDR3 length is 15 residues. The germline V gene encodes CDR1 MGHDK and CDR2 SYGVNS. The CDR3 DNA sequence: TGTGCCAGCAGTGAATGGGGACAGGGGTATTCACCCCTCCACTTT. Amino acid sequence: CASSEWGQGYSPLHF.

The chain has TRBV5-5 and TRBJ1-2; D perhaps matches TRBD1 (5 bases). Between the trimmed V and J ends, which lost 2 bases and 8 bases, there was a span of 19 bases. CDR1 is SGHKS and CDR2 is YYEKEE in the germline V gene (reference sequence). The CDR3 consists of 15 residues. Written as DNA, the CDR3 is TGTGCCAGCAGCTTAGTCGGGGGAGGATTGTACGGCTACACCTTC. Protein sequence: CASSLVGGGLYGYTF. Using reference TRBV5-5 and TRBJ1-2 for the parts outside the CDR3, the full variable domain is DAGVTQSPTHLIKTRGQQVTLRCSPISGHKSVSWYQQVLGQGPQFIFQYYEKEERGRGNFPDRFSARQFPNYSSELNVNALLLGDSALYLCASSLVGGGLYGYTFGSGTRLTVV.

This clonotype was counted between two and nine times. The V call is TRBV6-4, the J call TRBJ2-3, with 7 bases fitting TRBD2. With 5 bases clipped from V and 4 bases from J, the junction kept 12 bases outside the gene matches. CDR3 length: 16 residues. Germline V gene lookup returns CDR1 MRHNA and CDR2 SNTAGT. The CDR3 here is CASSPLGLAAPDTQYF. For the CDR3, the DNA is TGTGCCAGCAGTCCCCTCGGGCTAGCGGCACCAGATACGCAGTATTTT.

This clonotype has more than one count but fewer than ten. The chain recombines TRBV5-6 with TRBJ1-5, with 8 bases that match TRBD1. The V and J ends lost 4 bases and 7 bases, in that order; junction bases with no gene match: 7. Germline assignment: CDR1 SGHDT and CDR2 YYEEEE. The CDR3 totals 14 residues. CDR3 region: CASSLRGRGQPQHF. The CDR3 region has the DNA TGTGCCAGCAGCCTCAGGGGGCGCGGGCAGCCCCAGCATTTT.

This sequence joins TRBV6-6 and TRBJ1-1, with D uncertain. Germline CDR1 and CDR2: MNHNY and SVGAGI (reference sequence). The CDR3 totals 15 residues. V was cut by 4 bases and J by 5 bases, with 17 bases left in between. CDR3 DNA sequence: TGTGCCAGCAGTTCTTACACGGCCCAGCTGACTGAAGCTTTCTTT. This sequence encodes CASSSYTAQLTEAFF.

V usage is TRBV12-3 or TRBV12-4 and J usage is TRBJ2-1, with D possibly matching TRBD2 (6 bases). This CDR3 is 13 amino acids long. V lost 3 bases, J lost 9 bases, and 12 bases lay in between. Written as DNA, the CDR3 is TGTGCCAGCAGTTTTGATCAGGGAGGTGAGCAGTTCTTC. It translates to CASSFDQGGEQFF.

The genes are TRBV4-1 and TRBJ1-2; the D is unclear. This CDR3 contains 13 residues. Trimming left V 0 bases short and J 4 bases short, with 6 bases between. In germline, CDR1 is MGHRA, CDR2 YSYEKL. CDR3 sequence reads: CASSQDGFYGYTF. The DNA of the CDR3 is TGCGCCAGCAGCCAAGACGGGTTCTATGGCTACACCTTC.

The sample holds a few counts of this clonotype. J is TRBJ1-2 and V is TRBV28, with no clear D. CDR1 and CDR2 (germline): MDHEN, SYDVKM. Trimming left V 6 bases short and J 3 bases short, with 20 bases between. The CDR3 length is 16 residues. The CDR3 region has the DNA TGTGCCAGCAGGGTAGTCCGGGCCAGAGTCCACTATGGCTACACCTTC. The encoded protein is CASRVVRARVHYGYTF.

DNA for the CDR3: TGTGCCAGCGCGATGGAGGGAGCTATTACAGATACGCAGTATTTT. It is translated as CASAMEGAITDTQYF. The J gene is TRBJ2-3, the V gene TRBV7-9; TRBD2 is a possible D gene (6 bases). The germline V gene encodes CDR1 SEHNR and CDR2 FQNEAQ (reference sequence). The CDR3 runs to 15 residues. V lost 8 bases to trimming and J lost 3 bases, with 18 bases between them.

This chain links TRBV10-2 with TRBJ2-5, with no clear D. Trimming cost V 8 bases and J 4 bases, with 14 bases left between them. Germline lookup yields CDR1 WSHSY and CDR2 SAAADI. This CDR3 has 13 residues. CDR3 sequence (DNA): TGCGCCAGCGTGGATGGGTTCTCAGAGACCCAGTACTTC. This sequence encodes CASVDGFSETQYF.

This clonotype was seen just once. A junction boundary mismatches the germline segment, possibly from a read error. The chain uses TRBV5-5 and TRBJ2-1; 11 nucleotides align to TRBD2. Germline CDR1 SGHKS, CDR2 YYEKEE (reference sequence). The CDR3 length is 15 residues. The CDR3 DNA reads as TGTGCCAGCAGCTTGGTGGGACTAGCGGACAATAAGCAGTTCTTC. Its protein is CASSLVGLADNKQFF. The whole variable domain, filled in from reference TRBV5-5 and TRBJ2-1, reads DAGVTQSPTHLIKTRGQQVTLRCSPISGHKSVSWYQQVLGQGPQFIFQYYEKEERGRGNFPDRFSARQFPNYSSELNVNALLLGDSALYLCASSLVGLADNKQFFGPGTRLTVL.

The CDR3 sequence is CASSIPGLAGLTDNEQFF. CDR3 in DNA: TGTGCCAGCAGCATTCCGGGACTAGCGGGGTTAACGGACAATGAGCAGTTCTTC. The rearrangement uses TRBV12-3 or TRBV12-4 and TRBJ2-1; 13 nucleotides line up with TRBD2. The CDR3 spans 18 residues. Trimming cost V 6 bases and J 5 bases; bases outside gene matches: 13.

Notes on this clonotype: A read error may produce the germline difference seen at one junction end. The chain joins TRBV12-5 to TRBJ2-3; TRBD2 aligns across 7 bases. The CDR3 sequence is 15 residues long. From germline, CDR1 is LGHNT and CDR2 FRNRAP. The CDR3 here is CAGGLMGSGTDTQYF. The CDR3 region has the DNA TGTGCTGGTGGTTTGATGGGTAGCGGGACAGATACGCAGTATTTT.